The sequence of this TCR beta chain was determined in a study of T-cell reconstitution after alpha-beta-depleted transplantation in children. Study observations and caveats: Newly generated T cells supplied most T-cell counts and diversity one year post-transplant. Some patients' high day-60 TCRbeta diversity was attributed to recipient cells surviving conditioning. It was reported that alpha-beta T cells came from several hundred expanded graft clones (about two months after transplant).

The library targeted TCRbeta and was prepared with unique molecular identifiers. Each CDR3 protein is one row after TCRdb ran MiXCR on the PCR reads. The data hold 220,000 or so distinct CDR3 sequences, with roughly 8.2% observed a single time. The CDR3 length is 18 residues. Per germline, CDR1 WSHSY and CDR2 SAAADI. The germline V and J ends were trimmed by 3 bases and 1 base, with 20 bases remaining between them. This clonotype was detected many times. The antigen remains unidentified. V is TRBV10-2 and J is TRBJ2-3, with D possibly TRBD1 on 6 matching bases. The source was PBMCs, mostly from graft donor cells, collected 180 days after TCRalphabeta/CD19-depleted stem cell transplant. The source is a male patient younger than 18 who had a stem cell transplant for acute lymphoblastic leukemia, so the T cells may come from the graft donor. Here the CDR3 DNA reads TGCGCCAGCAGTGACCGGGGACAACCGGTCCTGGGCACAGATACGCAGTATTTT. This translates into CASSDRGQPVLGTDTQYF.